The rows below give T cell receptor beta chains drawn from one sample of a study of T cell clones after liver transplantation. Method: immunoSEQ multiplex PCR; TCRdb's copy keeps in-frame clones and lacks some. This sample has 45,000 to 60,000 clones, with approximately 77% found just once. This material consisted of CD4+ T cells from blood, taken at the 22-month timepoint. The origin of the receptors is a human patient who received a liver transplant. These T cells may partly come from the graft donor. The CDR3 runs from the conserved cysteine through the conserved F or W. The order of the fields is J gene, V gene, clone size, D gene, CDR3 protein, CDR3 DNA. D genes are given only for firm matches. Rows give clone size only sometimes, using once, few, many, or a class for an expanded clone.

j_gene: TRBJ2-1; v_gene: TRBV4-2; abundance: .; d_gene: TRBD2; CDR3aa: CASSRTAGESGNEQFF; CDR3nt: TGTGCCAGCAGCCGCACAGCGGGGGAATCCGGCAATGAGCAGTTCTTC
j_gene: TRBJ1-5; v_gene: TRBV6-6; abundance: .; d_gene: TRBD1; CDR3aa: CASRGQQDQPQHF; CDR3nt: TGTGCCAGCCGGGGACAGCAGGATCAGCCCCAGCATTTT
j_gene: TRBJ2-7; v_gene: TRBV7-2; abundance: .; d_gene: TRBD1; CDR3aa: CASSPRQGGYEQYF; CDR3nt: TGTGCCAGCAGCCCGAGACAGGGCGGCTACGAGCAGTACTTC
j_gene: TRBJ1-5; v_gene: TRBV2; abundance: few; d_gene: .; CDR3aa: CASSEEGGGQPQHF; CDR3nt: TGTGCCAGCAGTGAGGAAGGGGGGGGGCAGCCCCAGCATTTT
j_gene: TRBJ1-2; v_gene: TRBV7-2; abundance: .; d_gene: TRBD1; CDR3aa: CASSLRQGGFDGYTF; CDR3nt: TGTGCCAGCAGCTTAAGACAGGGAGGGTTCGATGGCTACACCTTC
j_gene: TRBJ2-3; v_gene: TRBV2; abundance: .; d_gene: .; CDR3aa: CASRRTVTDTQYF; CDR3nt: TGTGCCAGCAGAAGGACAGTCACAGATACGCAGTATTTT
j_gene: TRBJ2-1; v_gene: TRBV11-2; abundance: .; d_gene: .; CDR3aa: CASSLRSGINEQFF; CDR3nt: TGTGCCAGCAGCTTACGAAGCGGAATCAATGAGCAGTTCTTC
j_gene: TRBJ2-1; v_gene: TRBV15; abundance: once; d_gene: .; CDR3aa: CATSRGLVASNEQFF; CDR3nt: TGTGCCACCAGCAGAGGTCTAGTGGCCAGCAATGAGCAGTTCTTC
j_gene: TRBJ2-7; v_gene: TRBV27; abundance: .; d_gene: TRBD2; CDR3aa: CASGRTSGGLGEQYF; CDR3nt: TGTGCCAGCGGAAGGACTAGCGGGGGGTTGGGGGAGCAGTACTTC
j_gene: TRBJ2-2; v_gene: TRBV30; abundance: .; d_gene: .; CDR3aa: CAWTGFGELFF; CDR3nt: TGTGCCTGGACAGGGTTCGGGGAGCTGTTTTTT
j_gene: TRBJ2-3; v_gene: TRBV6-5; abundance: .; d_gene: TRBD1; CDR3aa: CASSYSAGGADTQYF; CDR3nt: TGTGCCAGCAGTTACTCGGCAGGGGGCGCAGATACGCAGTATTTT
j_gene: TRBJ2-7; v_gene: TRBV5-4; abundance: .; d_gene: .; CDR3aa: CASSPGQSYEQYF; CDR3nt: TGTGCCAGCAGTCCGGGACAATCCTACGAGCAGTACTTC
j_gene: TRBJ2-3; v_gene: TRBV7-9; abundance: .; d_gene: .; CDR3aa: CASSLAEGGTDTQYF; CDR3nt: TGTGCCAGCAGCTTAGCGGAGGGGGGCACAGATACGCAGTATTTT
j_gene: TRBJ1-2; v_gene: TRBV28; abundance: .; d_gene: .; CDR3aa: CASRSGTADYGYTF; CDR3nt: TGTGCCAGCAGGTCCGGGACCGCGGACTATGGCTACACCTTC
j_gene: TRBJ1-1; v_gene: TRBV11-2; abundance: .; d_gene: TRBD1; CDR3aa: CASSPDRGRGNTEAFF; CDR3nt: TGTGCCAGCAGCCCGGACAGGGGAAGGGGGAACACTGAAGCTTTCTTT
j_gene: TRBJ1-5; v_gene: TRBV19; abundance: once; d_gene: TRBD1; CDR3aa: CASAGTGPQPQHF; CDR3nt: TGTGCCAGCGCCGGGACAGGCCCTCAGCCCCAGCATTTT
j_gene: TRBJ1-1; v_gene: TRBV6-5; abundance: once; d_gene: .; CDR3aa: CASSYGTPLMNTEAFF; CDR3nt: TGTGCCAGCAGTTACGGGACACCGCTCATGAACACTGAAGCTTTCTTT
j_gene: TRBJ1-2; v_gene: TRBV28; abundance: few; d_gene: .; CDR3aa: CASSLPGTAPNYGYTF; CDR3nt: TGTGCCAGCAGTCTTCCCGGGACCGCTCCTAACTATGGCTACACCTTC
j_gene: TRBJ1-2; v_gene: TRBV4-1; abundance: .; d_gene: .; CDR3aa: CASSQEGGYGYTF; CDR3nt: TGCGCCAGCAGCCAAGAAGGGGGCTATGGCTACACCTTC
j_gene: TRBJ1-5; v_gene: TRBV10-3; abundance: .; d_gene: .; CDR3aa: CAISDNNQPQHF; CDR3nt: TGTGCCATCAGTGATAACAATCAGCCCCAGCATTTT
j_gene: TRBJ2-1; v_gene: TRBV11-3; abundance: .; d_gene: .; CDR3aa: CASSSLAHEQFF; CDR3nt: TGTGCCAGCAGCTCCCTAGCCCATGAGCAGTTCTTC
j_gene: TRBJ2-3; v_gene: TRBV11-3; abundance: few; d_gene: TRBD2; CDR3aa: CASRSTSGGGTDTQYF; CDR3nt: TGTGCCAGCAGATCGACTAGCGGGGGTGGCACAGATACGCAGTATTTT
j_gene: TRBJ2-7; v_gene: TRBV27; abundance: .; d_gene: TRBD2; CDR3aa: CAGRGVSYEQYF; CDR3nt: TGTGCCGGACGGGGGGTGTCCTACGAGCAGTACTTC
j_gene: TRBJ2-5; v_gene: TRBV28; abundance: .; d_gene: .; CDR3aa: CASSLVGERPTYQETQYF; CDR3nt: TGTGCCAGCAGTTTGGTAGGGGAGAGGCCGACCTACCAAGAGACCCAGTACTTC
j_gene: TRBJ1-5; v_gene: TRBV6-6; abundance: .; d_gene: .; CDR3aa: CASIPERGNQPQHF; CDR3nt: TGTGCCAGCATTCCCGAGAGGGGGAATCAGCCCCAGCATTTT
j_gene: TRBJ2-4; v_gene: TRBV7-2; abundance: .; d_gene: .; CDR3aa: CASSLAEAKNIQYF; CDR3nt: TGTGCCAGCAGCTTGGCAGAAGCCAAAAACATTCAGTACTTC
j_gene: TRBJ2-7; v_gene: TRBV19; abundance: .; d_gene: .; CDR3aa: CASRFGGAQSSEQYF; CDR3nt: TGTGCCAGTAGGTTCGGAGGGGCGCAGTCCTCCGAGCAGTACTTC
j_gene: TRBJ1-1; v_gene: TRBV5-1; abundance: once; d_gene: TRBD1; CDR3aa: CASSLGWDRKNTEAFF; CDR3nt: TGCGCCAGCAGCTTGGGCTGGGACAGGAAGAACACTGAAGCTTTCTTT
j_gene: TRBJ2-5; v_gene: TRBV5-4; abundance: once; d_gene: TRBD1; CDR3aa: CASSRKDRAAQETQYF; CDR3nt: TGTGCCAGCAGCCGGAAGGACAGGGCGGCCCAAGAGACCCAGTACTTC
j_gene: TRBJ2-1; v_gene: TRBV28; abundance: .; d_gene: .; CDR3aa: CASTGGTVGYNEQFF; CDR3nt: TGTGCCAGCACCGGAGGAACCGTAGGGTACAATGAGCAGTTCTTC
j_gene: TRBJ2-7; v_gene: TRBV7-8; abundance: .; d_gene: .; CDR3aa: CASSSDGGSYEQYF; CDR3nt: TGTGCCAGCAGCTCGGATGGAGGCTCCTACGAGCAGTACTTC
j_gene: TRBJ2-3; v_gene: TRBV25-1; abundance: .; d_gene: .; CDR3aa: CASSETGVTADTQYF; CDR3nt: TGTGCCAGCAGTGAAACGGGGGTAACAGCAGATACGCAGTATTTT
j_gene: TRBJ2-1; v_gene: TRBV7-9; abundance: once; d_gene: TRBD1; CDR3aa: CASSPDREQFF; CDR3nt: TGTGCCAGCAGCCCGGACAGGGAGCAGTTCTTC
j_gene: TRBJ1-2; v_gene: TRBV28; abundance: .; d_gene: .; CDR3aa: CASSLGRGYTF; CDR3nt: TGTGCCAGCAGTTTGGGAAGGGGCTACACCTTC
j_gene: TRBJ2-5; v_gene: TRBV6-1; abundance: once; d_gene: .; CDR3aa: CGIQGQETQYF; CDR3nt: TGTGGGATACAGGGCCAAGAGACCCAGTACTTC
j_gene: TRBJ1-1; v_gene: TRBV7-2; abundance: .; d_gene: .; CDR3aa: CASSLGGSSTEAFF; CDR3nt: TGTGCCAGCAGCTTAGGAGGGTCGAGCACTGAAGCTTTCTTT
j_gene: TRBJ2-1; v_gene: TRBV9; abundance: .; d_gene: TRBD1; CDR3aa: CASSVGTGGWDEQFF; CDR3nt: TGTGCCAGCAGCGTAGGAACAGGGGGTTGGGATGAGCAGTTCTTC
j_gene: TRBJ2-3; v_gene: TRBV5-6; abundance: .; d_gene: .; CDR3aa: CASSPRGARDTQYF; CDR3nt: TGTGCCAGCAGCCCCCGAGGGGCGAGGGATACGCAGTATTTT
j_gene: TRBJ2-1; v_gene: TRBV5-4; abundance: .; d_gene: .; CDR3aa: CASSLRAGPNEQFF; CDR3nt: TGTGCCAGCAGCTTGAGGGCAGGGCCCAATGAGCAGTTCTTC
j_gene: TRBJ1-1; v_gene: TRBV28; abundance: few; d_gene: .; CDR3aa: CASRETVNTEAFF; CDR3nt: TGTGCCAGCAGGGAGACAGTTAACACTGAAGCTTTCTTT
j_gene: TRBJ2-1; v_gene: TRBV29-1; abundance: few; d_gene: TRBD2; CDR3aa: CSVFTGGGDEQFF; CDR3nt: TGCAGCGTTTTCACGGGGGGAGGGGATGAGCAGTTCTTC
j_gene: TRBJ1-2; v_gene: TRBV19; abundance: .; d_gene: .; CDR3aa: CASSIDHEEARRYGYTF; CDR3nt: TGTGCCAGTAGTATAGATCATGAGGAGGCAAGACGCTATGGCTACACCTTC
j_gene: TRBJ1-3; v_gene: TRBV2; abundance: .; d_gene: .; CDR3aa: CASSEGTAFSGNTIYF; CDR3nt: TGTGCCAGCAGTGAAGGGACCGCGTTCTCTGGAAACACCATATATTTT
j_gene: TRBJ2-7; v_gene: TRBV10-3; abundance: .; d_gene: .; CDR3aa: CAISESSGLGTYEQYF; CDR3nt: TGTGCCATCAGTGAGTCTTCCGGGCTGGGCACCTACGAGCAGTACTTC
j_gene: TRBJ2-3; v_gene: TRBV7-9; abundance: .; d_gene: TRBD2; CDR3aa: CASSLGKGLARVTDTQYF; CDR3nt: TGTGCCAGCAGCTTAGGAAAGGGACTAGCGAGAGTAACAGATACGCAGTATTTT
j_gene: TRBJ2-3; v_gene: TRBV2; abundance: .; d_gene: .; CDR3aa: CASRGWGSDTQYF; CDR3nt: TGTGCCAGCAGGGGTTGGGGATCAGATACGCAGTATTTT
j_gene: TRBJ1-1; v_gene: TRBV28; abundance: .; d_gene: .; CDR3aa: CASFRASNTEAFF; CDR3nt: TGTGCCAGTTTCAGGGCATCGAACACTGAAGCTTTCTTT